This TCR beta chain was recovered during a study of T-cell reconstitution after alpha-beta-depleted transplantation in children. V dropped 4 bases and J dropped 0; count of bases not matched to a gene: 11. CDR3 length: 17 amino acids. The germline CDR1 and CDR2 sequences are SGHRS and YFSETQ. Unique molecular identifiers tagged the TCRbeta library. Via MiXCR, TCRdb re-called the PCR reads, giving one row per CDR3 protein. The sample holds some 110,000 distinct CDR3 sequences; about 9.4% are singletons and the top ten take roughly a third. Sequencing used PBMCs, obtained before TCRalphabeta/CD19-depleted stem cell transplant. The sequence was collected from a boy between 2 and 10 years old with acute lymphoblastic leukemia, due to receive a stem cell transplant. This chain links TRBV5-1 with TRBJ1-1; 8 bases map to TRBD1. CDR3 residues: CASSQDRAGFLNTEAFF. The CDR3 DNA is TGCGCCAGCAGCCAGGACAGGGCGGGGTTCCTGAACACTGAAGCTTTCTTT.